The 15 T cell receptor beta chains below come from one sample, sequenced in a study of CD8+ T cells in alopecia areata. TCR sequencing used cDNA made by reverse transcription of extracted RNA. Libraries were prepared by immunoSEQ multiplex PCR; TCRdb keeps only in-frame clonotypes and omits some of them. Here the sample spans 150,000 to 200,000 clones, 59% being singletons. The starting material was CD4+ T cells sorted from blood, obtained at week 0. The origin of the receptors is a human donor with alopecia areata.

This clone occurred a few times. V gene TRBV19 combines with J gene TRBJ1-5; D might be TRBD1 (5 bases). Germline CDR1 LNHDA, CDR2 SQIVND (reference sequence). The CDR3 runs 15 residues. V was cut by 4 bases and J by 3 bases, with 13 bases left in between. The chain's CDR3 is CASSRRDRYNQPQHF. For the CDR3, the DNA is TGTGCCAGTAGTAGGCGGGACCGATACAATCAGCCCCAGCATTTT. Full variable domain (outside the CDR3, taken from reference TRBV19 and TRBJ1-5): DGGITQSPKYLFRKEGQNVTLSCEQNLNHDAMYWYRQDPGQGLRLIYYSQIVNDFQKGDIAEGYSVSREKKESFPLTVTSAQKNPTAFYLCASSRRDRYNQPQHFGDGTRLSIL.

The rearrangement links TRBV29-1 to TRBJ1-3, with 8 bases identical to TRBD1. Germline V gene lookup returns CDR1 SQVTM and CDR2 ANQGSEA. The CDR3 totals 14 residues. V shed 7 bases and J 4 bases; nucleotides not matched to a gene: 9. The CDR3 here is CSATQGARGNTIYF. Written as DNA, the CDR3 is TGCAGCGCCACTCAGGGGGCGCGAGGAAACACCATATATTTT.

The gene calls are TRBV5-1 and TRBJ2-7; either TRBD1 or TRBD2 may supply D (5 bases each). The CDR3 covers 13 residues. V was pared by 5 bases and J by 4 bases, with 13 bases between. CDR1 is SGHRS and CDR2 is YFSETQ in the germline V gene. Here the CDR3 DNA reads TGCGCCAGCAGTTGGGACCGTCAGTACGAGCAGTACTTC. This gives the protein CASSWDRQYEQYF. Full variable domain (rest looked up from reference TRBV5-1 and TRBJ2-7): KAGVTQTPRYLIKTRGQQVTLSCSPISGHRSVSWYQQTPGQGLQFLFEYFSETQRNKGNFPGRFSGRQFSNSRSEMNVSTLELGDSALYLCASSWDRQYEQYFGPGTRLTVT.

The V and J genes are TRBV30 and TRBJ1-1, with no clear D. Germline V gives CDR1 GTSNPN, CDR2 SVGIG (reference sequence). With 1 base removed from V and 4 bases from J, the gap between germline ends came to 10 bases. CDR3 length: 13 amino acids. CDR3 protein: CAWSEQGLTEAFF. The CDR3 DNA follows: TGTGCCTGGAGTGAGCAAGGGCTCACTGAAGCTTTCTTT. Full variable domain (rest looked up from reference TRBV30 and TRBJ1-1): SQTIHQWPATLVQPVGSPLSLECTVEGTSNPNLYWYRQAAGRGLQLLFYSVGIGQISSEVPQNLSASRPQDRQFILSSKKLLLSDSGFYLCAWSEQGLTEAFFGQGTRLTVV.

This clone was seen a few times. The rearrangement uses TRBV7-9 and TRBJ1-5; tentatively, D is TRBD1 (5 bases). This CDR3 has 15 residues. V lost 1 base and J lost 0, with 7 bases in between. Germline-derived CDR1 and CDR2 are SEHNR and FQNEAQ (reference sequence). CDR3 sequence reads: CASSLGQNSNQPQHF. For the CDR3, the DNA is TGTGCCAGCAGCTTAGGACAGAATAGCAATCAGCCCCAGCATTTT.

This clone was recorded only once. V is TRBV4-2 and J is TRBJ2-5; D uncertain. The CDR3 length is 14 residues. The V gene's germline CDR1 is LGHNA and CDR2 YNFKEQ. Trimming stripped 1 base from V and 0 bases from J, with 6 bases between. The DNA for the CDR3 is TGTGCCAGCAGCCAAGGGGCTAACCAAGAGACCCAGTACTTC. Translation: CASSQGANQETQYF.

Points on this clone: Germline and junction disagree at one end, which may indicate a read error. The V gene is TRBV6-1, the J gene TRBJ1-1, with D possibly matching TRBD1 (6 bases). Germline-derived CDR1 and CDR2 are MNHNS and SASEGT. This CDR3 comprises 12 residues. The CDR3, as DNA: TGTGCCAGCAGGGAAGGGGGCACTGAAGCTTTCTTT. Protein product: CASREGGTEAFF.

This clone was detected ten times or more. The chain joins TRBV19 to TRBJ1-2; TRBD1 matches at 7 bases. CDR1 LNHDA and CDR2 SQIVND come from the germline V gene (reference sequence). This CDR3 has 14 residues. The V segment lost 3 bases and the J segment 6 bases; nucleotides outside the gene matches: 7. CDR3 sequence (DNA): TGTGCCAGTAGTATTCCCGGGACAGCCCATGGCTACACCTTC. It codes for CASSIPGTAHGYTF.

J is TRBJ2-7 and V is TRBV30, with 12 bases lining up with TRBD2. Germline lookup yields CDR1 GTSNPN and CDR2 SVGIG (reference sequence). This CDR3 comprises 14 residues. V was pared by 4 bases and J by 0 bases, with 1 base of the junction left unmatched. CDR3 nucleotide sequence: TGTGCCTGGACTAGCGGGGGGGCCTCCTACGAGCAGTACTTC. It specifies CAWTSGGASYEQYF.

The chain recombines TRBV30 with TRBJ1-6; 8 bases align to TRBD1. Germline V lookup: CDR1 GTSNPN, CDR2 SVGIG (reference sequence). This CDR3 spans 14 amino acids. With 4 bases clipped from V and 10 bases from J, the junction kept 9 bases outside the gene matches. CDR3 sequence: CAWTIGQGYSPLHF. The CDR3 DNA is TGTGCCTGGACTATCGGACAGGGATACTCACCCCTCCACTTT.

This clone was observed a single time. This chain uses TRBV29-1 with TRBJ2-2; 9 bases line up with TRBD1. Trimming at V came to 7 bases and at J to 3 bases, leaving 9 bases not matched to a gene. The CDR3 consists of 15 residues. From germline, CDR1 is SQVTM and CDR2 ANQGSEA. CDR3 DNA sequence: TGCAGCGCGTCCCGGGACAGGGCCGACACCGGGGAGCTGTTTTTT. Translation: CSASRDRADTGELFF.

The V and J genes are TRBV5-6 and TRBJ1-5; no clear D gene. CDR3 length: 15 amino acids. V shed 7 bases and J shed 9 bases, with 23 bases lying between them. In germline, CDR1 is SGHDT, CDR2 YYEEEE. CDR3: CASGTYGILGVPQHF. CDR3 bases: TGTGCCAGCGGAACCTACGGGATCCTCGGTGTGCCCCAGCATTTT. Variable domain in full (rest from reference TRBV5-6 and TRBJ1-5): DAGVTQSPTHLIKTRGQQVTLRCSPKSGHDTVSWYQQALGQGPQFIFQYYEEEERQRGNFPDRFSGHQFPNYSSELNVNALLLGDSALYLCASGTYGILGVPQHFGDGTRLSIL.

This chain joins TRBV29-1 and TRBJ2-2; D is undetermined. Germline CDR1 and CDR2: SQVTM and ANQGSEA. The CDR3 sequence is 11 residues long. V lost 8 bases, J lost 5 bases, and 9 bases lay in between. Here the CDR3 reads CSYLETGELFF. As DNA, the CDR3 is TGCAGCTATCTGGAGACCGGGGAGCTGTTTTTT.

The gene calls are TRBV29-1 and TRBJ1-1; D gene unclear. The CDR3 spans 12 residues. V lost 4 bases and J 7 bases, leaving 13 bases between the germline ends. The germline V gene has CDR1 SQVTM and CDR2 ANQGSEA. In nucleotides, the CDR3 is TGCAGCGTTGCGGCCCTAGATCTTGAAGCTTTCTTT. Translation: CSVAALDLEAFF.

This clone showed up just a few times. The gene calls are TRBV7-2 and TRBJ2-1, with a tentative D call TRBD1 (6 bases). V lost 1 base and J 7 bases, leaving 14 bases between the germline ends. Germline V CDR1 and CDR2: SGHTA, FQGNSA. The CDR3 has 15 amino acids. For the CDR3, the DNA is TGTGCCAGCAGCTTAGAGGGGGTAATATTTAATGAGCAGTTCTTC. This codes for CASSLEGVIFNEQFF.